This is a list of T cell receptor beta chains from one sample in a study of blood T cell repertoires in COVID-19. The table came from immunoSEQ multiplex PCR; TCRdb's copy has only in-frame clones and leaves some out. The data show roughly 150,000 clones, with around 80% seen just once and roughly 9.1% held by the top ten. The source material was peripheral blood. Source of these receptors: a woman of 80 years or more with active or convalescent COVID-19. Both conserved end residues are part of each CDR3. D genes are given only for firm matches. Only part of the rows carry a size: once, few, many, or a class if the clone is expanded.

size: NA
J: TRBJ1-5
D: NA
V: TRBV19
DNA: TGTGCCAGTGCCAGATATAGCAATCAGCCCCAGCATTTT
CDR3: CASARYSNQPQHF

size: NA
J: TRBJ1-2
D: TRBD1
V: TRBV4-1
DNA: TGCGCCAGCAGCCCGCTCACCCCGGGACAGGGGTATGACTATGGCTACACCTTC
CDR3: CASSPLTPGQGYDYGYTF

size: few
J: TRBJ1-1
D: NA
V: TRBV7-2
DNA: TGTGCCAGCAGCATGACTATTGGGACTGAAGCTTTCTTT
CDR3: CASSMTIGTEAFF

size: NA
J: TRBJ1-6
D: TRBD1
V: TRBV11-2
DNA: TGTGCCAGCAGCTCACAGGGGTATAATTCACCCCTCCACTTT
CDR3: CASSSQGYNSPLHF

size: once
J: TRBJ2-3
D: NA
V: TRBV6-5
DNA: TGTGCCAGCAGGGGACAAACCGTTAGCACAGATACGCAGTATTTT
CDR3: CASRGQTVSTDTQYF

size: few
J: TRBJ1-5
D: NA
V: TRBV7-2
DNA: TGTGCCAGCAGCCCCAGGGAGGTACAGGGCAATCAGCCCCAGCATTTT
CDR3: CASSPREVQGNQPQHF

size: many
J: TRBJ1-2
D: NA
V: TRBV19
DNA: TGTGCCAGTAGGACCGGGACTCCTGTTACTAACTATGGCTACACCTTC
CDR3: CASRTGTPVTNYGYTF

size: NA
J: TRBJ1-2
D: TRBD1
V: TRBV12-3/TRBV12-4
DNA: TGTGCCAGCGGGACAGGGCTCAATTATGGCTACACCTTC
CDR3: CASGTGLNYGYTF

size: NA
J: TRBJ2-1
D: NA
V: TRBV12-3/TRBV12-4
DNA: TGTGCCAGCAGTTTTAGCGGACCCAATGAGCAGTTCTTC
CDR3: CASSFSGPNEQFF

size: NA
J: TRBJ1-5
D: TRBD1
V: TRBV4-3
DNA: TGCGCCAGCAGCCAAGGGTTACAGGGGAATCAGCCCCAGCATTTT
CDR3: CASSQGLQGNQPQHF

size: NA
J: TRBJ1-1
D: TRBD1
V: TRBV4-3
DNA: TGCGCCAGCAGCCAAGATTGGACAGGGAACACTGAAGCTTTCTTT
CDR3: CASSQDWTGNTEAFF

size: NA
J: TRBJ1-1
D: NA
V: TRBV2
DNA: TGTGCCAGCAGTGGGACACTACTAAACACTGAAGCTTTCTTT
CDR3: CASSGTLLNTEAFF

size: NA
J: TRBJ1-1
D: TRBD1
V: TRBV10-3
DNA: TGTGCCATCAGCCTAGGGGGCCAGACTGAAGCTTTCTTT
CDR3: CAISLGGQTEAFF

size: few
J: TRBJ2-1
D: NA
V: TRBV29-1
DNA: TGCAGCGTTGAAGAGGGGCGTGAGCAGTTCTTC
CDR3: CSVEEGREQFF

size: NA
J: TRBJ2-6
D: NA
V: TRBV3-1/TRBV3-2
DNA: TGTGCCAGCAGCCAAGTCAGGTCTGGGGCCAACGTCCTGACTTTC
CDR3: CASSQVRSGANVLTF

size: NA
J: TRBJ1-3
D: NA
V: TRBV6-5
DNA: TGTGCCAGCAGTTACTTACGGGGAACTGGAAACACCATATATTTT
CDR3: CASSYLRGTGNTIYF

size: NA
J: TRBJ1-5
D: NA
V: TRBV6-2/TRBV6-3
DNA: TGTGCCAGCAGTTACGCGGAAAATCAGCCCCAGCATTTT
CDR3: CASSYAENQPQHF

size: NA
J: TRBJ1-6
D: NA
V: TRBV5-6
DNA: TGTGCCAGCAGCTTGGGGCACAGGGCTAATTCACCCCTCCACTTT
CDR3: CASSLGHRANSPLHF

size: NA
J: TRBJ2-7
D: TRBD2
V: TRBV7-8
DNA: TGTGCCAGCAGCTTAGCGACGGGGGGGACCTACGAGCAGTACTTC
CDR3: CASSLATGGTYEQYF

size: NA
J: TRBJ2-1
D: TRBD2
V: TRBV11-2
DNA: TGTGCCAGCAGCTTAGCGGCTAGCGGGGGCTACAATGAGCAGTTCTTC
CDR3: CASSLAASGGYNEQFF

size: few
J: TRBJ2-1
D: TRBD2
V: TRBV27
DNA: TGTGCCAGCAGTTTATCTAGCGGGGGAGGGTACAATGAGCAGTTCTTC
CDR3: CASSLSSGGGYNEQFF

size: NA
J: TRBJ2-7
D: TRBD1
V: TRBV7-2
DNA: TGTGCCAGCAGCTTAGGTTGGTCGGTGGGACAGGGTTCTTACGAGCAGTACTTC
CDR3: CASSLGWSVGQGSYEQYF

size: NA
J: TRBJ2-2
D: NA
V: TRBV30
DNA: TGTGCCTGGAGGCGGAGGGAGACCGACACCGGGGAGCTGTTTTTT
CDR3: CAWRRRETDTGELFF

size: NA
J: TRBJ2-5
D: TRBD1
V: TRBV6-5
DNA: TGTGCCAGCAGTCCCCGGGACAGTCGCCAAGAGACCCAGTACTTC
CDR3: CASSPRDSRQETQYF

size: NA
J: TRBJ2-5
D: NA
V: TRBV10-3
DNA: TGTGCCATCAAGGAGGACCCAAACCTCGGGACCCAGTACTTC
CDR3: CAIKEDPNLGTQYF

size: NA
J: TRBJ2-6
D: TRBD1
V: TRBV6-2/TRBV6-3
DNA: TGTGCCAGCAGTTACTCGCCCGATGGGACAGTCACCTCTGGGGCCAACGTCCTGACTTTC
CDR3: CASSYSPDGTVTSGANVLTF